The clone carrying this T cell receptor (beta chain) occurred a few times. Antigen unknown. TCRdb re-called the RT-PCR reads through MiXCR, storing one row per CDR3 protein. This table holds 550,000 to 800,000 distinct CDR3 sequences, approximately 13% found once. Germline assignment: CDR1 SQVTM and CDR2 ANQGSEA. V shed 3 bases and J 15 bases; nucleotides not matched to a gene: 8. There are 11 residues in the CDR3. The record originates from a study of response to subunit inactivated influenza vaccine. Study results and caveats: Authors proposed each seasonal influenza vaccination draws in few new T cells.

The source is a man aged 45-60 years who received an inactivated influenza vaccine. This material consisted of PBMCs from blood, taken less than 15 days before vaccination. This rearrangement joins TRBV29-1 to TRBJ1-3, with 7 nucleotides matching TRBD1. CDR3 nucleotides: TGCAGCGTTGACTCCGACAGGGTCTCATATTTT. The encoded protein is CSVDSDRVSYF.